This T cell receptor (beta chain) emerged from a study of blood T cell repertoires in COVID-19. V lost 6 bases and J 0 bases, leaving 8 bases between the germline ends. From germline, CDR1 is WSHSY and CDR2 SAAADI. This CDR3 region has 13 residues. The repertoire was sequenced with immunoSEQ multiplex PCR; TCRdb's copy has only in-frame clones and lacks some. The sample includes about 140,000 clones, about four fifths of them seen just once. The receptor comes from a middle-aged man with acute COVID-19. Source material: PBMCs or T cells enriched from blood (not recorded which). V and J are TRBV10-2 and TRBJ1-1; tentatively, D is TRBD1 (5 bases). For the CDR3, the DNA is TGCGCCAGCAGCAGACAGATGAACACTGAAGCTTTCTTT. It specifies CASSRQMNTEAFF.